Below are 9 T cell receptor beta chains sequenced from a single sample in a study of OX40 agonist ivuxolimab in advanced cancers. The protocol was immunoSEQ multiplex PCR, while the TCRdb copy is restricted to in-frame clones and leaves out a portion. The table records about 83,000 clones, around 80% of them present only once. The sample consisted of CD4+ or CD8+ T cells sorted from blood, taken in a trial of the OX40 agonist ivuxolimab. The receptors were sampled from an adult with an advanced solid tumor such as melanoma, head and neck, liver or kidney cancer.

Ten or more counts support this clone. The chain couples TRBV6-6 to TRBJ1-2; TRBD1 matches at 11 bases. V was pared by 6 bases and J by 8 bases, with 14 bases of the junction left unmatched. This CDR3 is 16 amino acids long. The germline V gene has CDR1 MNHNY and CDR2 SVGAGI (reference sequence). CDR3 sequence reads: CASSPGTGGMEGGYTF. CDR3 in DNA: TGTGCCAGCAGCCCTGGGACAGGGGGTATGGAGGGAGGCTACACCTTC.

Only a few counts were recorded for this clone. This chain uses TRBV30 with TRBJ1-6, with 7 bases aligning to TRBD1. The germline gives CDR1 GTSNPN, CDR2 SVGIG (reference sequence). CDR3 size: 13 residues. The trim removed 4 bases at V and 8 bases at J, leaving 5 bases unmatched. CDR3 in amino acids: CAWTRQGDSPLHF. In nucleotides, the CDR3 is TGTGCCTGGACTCGACAGGGAGATTCACCCCTCCACTTT.

In its sample, this clone was seen many times. The chain joins TRBV6-1 to TRBJ2-1; 9 nucleotides agree with TRBD2. This CDR3 region has 15 residues. CDR1 and CDR2 from the germline V gene are MNHNS and SASEGT. V shed 7 bases, J shed 9 bases, and the junction held 13 bases outside the gene matches. The CDR3 reads CASTIQGGGAGEQFF. The CDR3 DNA sequence: TGTGCCAGCACTATACAGGGCGGGGGGGCTGGTGAGCAGTTCTTC.

The rearrangement joins TRBV6-5 to TRBJ1-4; 9 bases align to TRBD1. The CDR3 runs to 16 residues. Germline loops: CDR1 MNHEY, CDR2 SVGAGI. J gave up 4 bases and V 2 bases, and 5 bases lay outside the gene matches. For the CDR3, the DNA is TGTGCCAGCAGTTACGGATACAGGGGGCTTAATGAAAAACTGTTTTTT. Translated, it gives CASSYGYRGLNEKLFF.

The rearrangement links TRBV11-1 to TRBJ2-5, with 7 bases lining up with TRBD2. Germline assignment: CDR1 SGHAT and CDR2 FQDESV (reference sequence). V shed 4 bases, J shed 1 base, and the junction held 9 bases outside the gene matches. The CDR3 extends over 16 amino acids. The CDR3 DNA is TGTGCCAGCAGCTCCGCCGGGACTACATTCCAAGAGACCCAGTACTTC. Its protein is CASSSAGTTFQETQYF.

The V gene is TRBV15, the J gene TRBJ1-4, with 8 bases that match TRBD1. This CDR3 spans 15 amino acids. Germline V gene data show CDR1 as LNHNV and CDR2 as YYDKDF (reference sequence). The ends lost 2 bases at V and 5 bases at J; junction bases unmatched: 4. CDR3 residues: CATSRPQGVNEKLFF. The CDR3 DNA follows: TGTGCCACCAGCAGACCACAGGGGGTAAATGAAAAACTGTTTTTT. Supplemented by reference TRBV15 and TRBJ1-4, the full variable domain reads DAMVIQNPRYQVTQFGKPVTLSCSQTLNHNVMYWYQQKSSQAPKLLFHYYDKDFNNEADTPDNFQSRRPNTSFCFLDIRSPGLGDTAMYLCATSRPQGVNEKLFFGSGTQLSVL.

V and J are TRBV9 and TRBJ2-3; D gene ambiguous. This CDR3 has 14 residues. Trimming took off 4 bases at V and 1 base at J, with 10 bases between the two ends. CDR1 is SGDLS and CDR2 is YYNGEE in the germline V gene. The chain's CDR3 is CASSPFRGTDTQYF. The CDR3 nucleotides are TGTGCCAGCAGCCCCTTTCGGGGCACAGATACGCAGTATTTT.

This clone was detected only once. The chain employs TRBV7-9 and TRBJ2-3; a weak D match, TRBD2 (8 bases). CDR1 and CDR2 (germline): SEHNR, FQNEAQ (reference sequence). The CDR3 sequence is 14 residues long. V was clipped by 9 bases and J by 1 base, with 14 bases between them. For the CDR3, the DNA is TGTGCCAGATCGGGGGGGACAGGCACAGATACGCAGTATTTT. Encoded protein: CARSGGTGTDTQYF.

V usage is TRBV2 and J usage is TRBJ1-5; D is possibly TRBD1 (5 bases). CDR1 SNHLY and CDR2 FYNNEI come from the germline V gene. This CDR3 is built from 14 residues. Trimming pared 5 bases from V and 5 bases from J, leaving 13 bases between. DNA for the CDR3: TGTGCCAGCAGTTGGTCGGACATAGATCAGCCCCAGCATTTT. It yields the protein CASSWSDIDQPQHF.